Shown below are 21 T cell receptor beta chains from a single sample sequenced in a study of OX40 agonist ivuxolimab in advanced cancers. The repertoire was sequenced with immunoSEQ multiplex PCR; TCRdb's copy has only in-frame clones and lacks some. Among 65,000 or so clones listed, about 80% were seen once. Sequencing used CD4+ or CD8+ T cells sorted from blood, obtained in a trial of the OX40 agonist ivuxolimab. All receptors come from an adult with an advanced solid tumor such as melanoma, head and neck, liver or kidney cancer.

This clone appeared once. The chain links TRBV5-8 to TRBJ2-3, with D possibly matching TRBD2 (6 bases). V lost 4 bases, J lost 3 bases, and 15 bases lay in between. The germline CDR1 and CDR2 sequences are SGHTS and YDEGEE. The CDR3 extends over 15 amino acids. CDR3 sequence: CASSTSAGLTDTQYF. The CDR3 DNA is TGTGCCAGCAGCACCTCCGCGGGGCTAACAGATACGCAGTATTTT.

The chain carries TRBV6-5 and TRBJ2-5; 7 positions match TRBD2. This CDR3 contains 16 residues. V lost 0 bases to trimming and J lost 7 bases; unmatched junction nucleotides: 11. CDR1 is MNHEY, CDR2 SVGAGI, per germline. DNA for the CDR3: TGTGCCAGCAGTTACTCCCCTAGGGCAACGGGGGGGACCCAGTACTTC. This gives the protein CASSYSPRATGGTQYF.

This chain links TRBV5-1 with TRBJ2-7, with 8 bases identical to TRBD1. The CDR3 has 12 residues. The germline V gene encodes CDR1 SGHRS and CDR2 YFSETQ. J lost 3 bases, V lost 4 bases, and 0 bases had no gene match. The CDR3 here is CASSGTGYEQYF. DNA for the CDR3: TGCGCCAGCAGCGGGACAGGCTACGAGCAGTACTTC. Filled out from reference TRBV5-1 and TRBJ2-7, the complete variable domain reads KAGVTQTPRYLIKTRGQQVTLSCSPISGHRSVSWYQQTPGQGLQFLFEYFSETQRNKGNFPGRFSGRQFSNSRSEMNVSTLELGDSALYLCASSGTGYEQYFGPGTRLTVT.

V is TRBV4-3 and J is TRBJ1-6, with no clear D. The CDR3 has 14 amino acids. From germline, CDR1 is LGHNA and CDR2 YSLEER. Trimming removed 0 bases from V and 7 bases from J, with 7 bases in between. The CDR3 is CASSQEQPNSPLHF. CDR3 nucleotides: TGCGCCAGCAGCCAAGAACAGCCGAATTCACCCCTCCACTTT.

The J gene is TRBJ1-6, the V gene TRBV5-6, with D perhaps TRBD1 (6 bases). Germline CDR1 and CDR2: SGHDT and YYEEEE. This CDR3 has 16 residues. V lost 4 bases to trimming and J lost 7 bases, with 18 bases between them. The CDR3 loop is CASSPSQGRKNSPLHF. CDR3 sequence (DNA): TGTGCCAGCAGCCCCTCGCAGGGGAGGAAGAATTCACCCCTCCACTTT.

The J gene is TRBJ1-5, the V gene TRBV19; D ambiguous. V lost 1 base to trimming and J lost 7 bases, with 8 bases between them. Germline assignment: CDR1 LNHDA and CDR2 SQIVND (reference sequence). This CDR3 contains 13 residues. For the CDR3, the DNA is TGTGCCAGTAGTATAGCCCTTAGGCAGCCCCAGCATTTT. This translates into CASSIALRQPQHF.

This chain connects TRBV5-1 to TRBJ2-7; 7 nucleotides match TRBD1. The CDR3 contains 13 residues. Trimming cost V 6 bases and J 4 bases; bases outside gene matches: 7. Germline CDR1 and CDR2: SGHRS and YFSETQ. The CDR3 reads CASNRDSDYEQYF. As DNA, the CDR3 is TGCGCCAGCAACCGGGACAGCGATTACGAGCAGTACTTC.

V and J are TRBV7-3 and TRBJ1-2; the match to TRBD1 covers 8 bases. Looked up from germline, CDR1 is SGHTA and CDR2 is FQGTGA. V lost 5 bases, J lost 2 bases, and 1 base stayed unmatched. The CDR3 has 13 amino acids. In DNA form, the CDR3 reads TGTGCCAGCAGCCGGACAGGGAACTATGGCTACACCTTC. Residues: CASSRTGNYGYTF.

The CDR3 reads CASSLVSGLAGGYEQYF. CDR3 bases: TGCGCCAGCAGCTTGGTATCGGGACTAGCGGGAGGCTACGAGCAGTACTTC. The chain has TRBV5-1 and TRBJ2-7; 15 nucleotides align to TRBD2. After removal of 0 bases from V and 3 bases from J, the junction contained 4 bases not matched to a gene. Per the germline V gene, CDR1 is SGHRS and CDR2 is YFSETQ. The length of the CDR3 is 17 residues.

The CDR3 DNA follows: TGTGCCAGTAGTCCTACGGCTACTAGTTGGGCCTACAATGAGCAGTTCTTC. Encoded protein: CASSPTATSWAYNEQFF. The gene calls are TRBV19 and TRBJ2-1; the D gene is possibly TRBD2 (5 bases). V lost 5 bases, J lost 2 bases, and 19 bases lay in between. CDR3 size: 17 residues. Germline values: CDR1 LNHDA, CDR2 SQIVND (reference sequence). The full variable domain, with the rest looked up from reference TRBV19 and TRBJ2-1, is DGGITQSPKYLFRKEGQNVTLSCEQNLNHDAMYWYRQDPGQGLRLIYYSQIVNDFQKGDIAEGYSVSREKKESFPLTVTSAQKNPTAFYLCASSPTATSWAYNEQFFGPGTRLTVL.

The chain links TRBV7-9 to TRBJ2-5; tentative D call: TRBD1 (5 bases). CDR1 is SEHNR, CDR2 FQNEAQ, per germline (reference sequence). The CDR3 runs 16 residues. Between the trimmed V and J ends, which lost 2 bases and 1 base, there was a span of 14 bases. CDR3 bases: TGTGCCAGCAGCTTAAGTATAGACAGAACCCAAGAGACCCAGTACTTC. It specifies CASSLSIDRTQETQYF.

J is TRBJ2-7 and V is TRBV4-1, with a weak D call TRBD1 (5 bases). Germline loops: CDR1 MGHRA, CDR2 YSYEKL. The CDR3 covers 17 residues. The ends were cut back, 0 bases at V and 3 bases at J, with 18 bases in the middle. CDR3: CASSQEKGLVAGYEQYF. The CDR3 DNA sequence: TGCGCCAGCAGCCAAGAAAAGGGGTTGGTAGCAGGCTACGAGCAGTACTTC.

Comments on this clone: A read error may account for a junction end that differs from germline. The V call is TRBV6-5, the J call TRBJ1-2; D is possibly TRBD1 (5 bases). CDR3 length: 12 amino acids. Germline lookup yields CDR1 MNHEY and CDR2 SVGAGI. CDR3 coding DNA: TGTGCCCCCCCCCAGTTATATCGGGGGACCTGCTTC. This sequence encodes CAPPQLYRGTCF.

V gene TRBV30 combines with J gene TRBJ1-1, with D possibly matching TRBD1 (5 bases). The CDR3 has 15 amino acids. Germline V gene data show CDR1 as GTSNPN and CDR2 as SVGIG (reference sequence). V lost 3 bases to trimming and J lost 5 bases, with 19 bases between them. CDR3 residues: CAWRYLWGTRTEAFF. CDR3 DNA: TGTGCCTGGAGATATCTTTGGGGGACGAGAACTGAAGCTTTCTTT.

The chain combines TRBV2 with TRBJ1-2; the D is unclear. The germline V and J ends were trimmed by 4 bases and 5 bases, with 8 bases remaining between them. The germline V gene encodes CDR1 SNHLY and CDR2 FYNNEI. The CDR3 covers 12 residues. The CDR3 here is CASSGVGYGYTF. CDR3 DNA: TGTGCCAGCAGTGGGGTGGGGTATGGCTACACCTTC.

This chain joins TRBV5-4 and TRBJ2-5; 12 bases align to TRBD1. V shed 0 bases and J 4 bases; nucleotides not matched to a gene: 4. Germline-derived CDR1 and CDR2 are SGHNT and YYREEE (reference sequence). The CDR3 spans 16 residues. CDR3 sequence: CASSLAGQGAGETQYF. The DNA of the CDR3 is TGTGCCAGCAGCTTGGCGGGACAGGGGGCTGGAGAGACCCAGTACTTC.

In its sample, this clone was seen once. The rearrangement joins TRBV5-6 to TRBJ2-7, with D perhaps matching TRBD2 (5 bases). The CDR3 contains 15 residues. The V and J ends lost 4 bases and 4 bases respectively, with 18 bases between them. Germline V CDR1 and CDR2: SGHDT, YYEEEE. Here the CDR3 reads CASSHNPGSVYEQYF. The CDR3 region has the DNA TGTGCCAGCAGCCACAACCCGGGGAGCGTTTACGAGCAGTACTTC.

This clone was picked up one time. The CDR3 region has the DNA TGCGCCAGCAGCTTGGTTCAGGCTAAGCAAGAGACCCAGTACTTC. It is translated as CASSLVQAKQETQYF. The genes are TRBV5-1 and TRBJ2-5; D not certain. The CDR3 is 15 residues long. Trimming left V 0 bases short and J 2 bases short, with 11 bases between. Looked up from germline, CDR1 is SGHRS and CDR2 is YFSETQ.

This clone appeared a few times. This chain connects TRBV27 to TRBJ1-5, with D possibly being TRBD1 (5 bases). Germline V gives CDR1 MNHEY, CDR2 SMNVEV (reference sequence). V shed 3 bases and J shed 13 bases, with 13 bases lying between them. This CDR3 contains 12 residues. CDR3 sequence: CASSFQGIAQHF. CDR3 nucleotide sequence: TGTGCCAGCAGTTTTCAGGGAATAGCTCAGCATTTT.

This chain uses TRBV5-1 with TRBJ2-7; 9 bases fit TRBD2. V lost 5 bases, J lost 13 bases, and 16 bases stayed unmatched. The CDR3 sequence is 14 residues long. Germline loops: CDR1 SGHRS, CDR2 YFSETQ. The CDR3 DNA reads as TGCGCCAGCAGTCTAGCGGGGTATGGATCTCGCAAATACTTC. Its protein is CASSLAGYGSRKYF.

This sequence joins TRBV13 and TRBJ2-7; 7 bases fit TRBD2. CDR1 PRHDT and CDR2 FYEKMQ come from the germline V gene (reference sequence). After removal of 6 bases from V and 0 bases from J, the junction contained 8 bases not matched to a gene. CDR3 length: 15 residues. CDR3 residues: CASRGAGDFSYEQYF. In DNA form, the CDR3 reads TGTGCCAGCAGAGGGGCGGGGGATTTCTCCTACGAGCAGTACTTC.